The 29 T cell receptor beta chains listed next were all sequenced from one sample in a study of blood T cell repertoires in COVID-19. Clones were sequenced by immunoSEQ multiplex PCR, and TCRdb holds only the in-frame ones, with some missing. The data contain 330,000 or so clones, around 90% of them seen just once; the ten biggest clones take up around 4.6%. Sequencing input: PBMCs or T cells enriched from blood (not recorded which). The receptors stem from a man in his thirties or forties who had recovered from COVID-19.

The chain joins TRBV7-8 to TRBJ2-1; D might be TRBD1 (6 bases). Between the trimmed V and J ends, which lost 1 base and 2 bases, there was a span of 15 bases. Germline V gene lookup returns CDR1 SGHVS and CDR2 FQNEAQ. The CDR3 totals 17 residues. In DNA, the CDR3 is TGTGCCAGCAGCTTAGGGCACACAGGGACCCCCTACAATGAGCAGTTCTTC. Amino acids: CASSLGHTGTPYNEQFF.

V and J are TRBV15 and TRBJ2-3, with TRBD2 matching 11 bases. After removal of 1 base from V and 4 bases from J, the junction contained 13 bases not matched to a gene. This CDR3 region has 19 residues. Germline CDR1 and CDR2: LNHNV and YYDKDF (reference sequence). CDR3 sequence reads: CATSRGQILAGAGPDTQYF. As DNA, the CDR3 is TGTGCCACCAGCAGAGGACAGATACTAGCGGGGGCGGGTCCAGATACGCAGTATTTT. Full variable domain (rest looked up from reference TRBV15 and TRBJ2-3): DAMVIQNPRYQVTQFGKPVTLSCSQTLNHNVMYWYQQKSSQAPKLLFHYYDKDFNNEADTPDNFQSRRPNTSFCFLDIRSPGLGDTAMYLCATSRGQILAGAGPDTQYFGPGTRLTVL.

This rearrangement joins TRBV2 to TRBJ2-2, with D tentatively TRBD1 (5 bases). The CDR3 extends over 14 amino acids. The germline V and J ends were trimmed by 7 bases and 1 base, with 10 bases remaining between them. The V gene's germline CDR1 is SNHLY and CDR2 FYNNEI. This CDR3 reads CASTDRLNTGELFF. CDR3 nucleotides: TGTGCCAGCACCGACAGACTGAACACCGGGGAGCTGTTTTTT.

The chain joins TRBV18 to TRBJ2-5; TRBD1 agrees at 7 bases. This CDR3 is 15 amino acids long. Germline V gene data show CDR1 as KGHSH and CDR2 as LQKENI. Trimming at V came to 2 bases and at J to 1 base, leaving 4 bases not matched to a gene. The CDR3 sequence: CASSPRQGSQETQYF. The CDR3 nucleotides read TGTGCCAGCTCACCAAGACAGGGCTCCCAAGAGACCCAGTACTTC.

V is TRBV2 and J is TRBJ1-1; 7 bases match TRBD1. Germline lookup yields CDR1 SNHLY and CDR2 FYNNEI. Losses at the gene ends were 4 bases for V and 6 bases for J; bases not matched to a gene: 11. The CDR3 contains 15 residues. The CDR3 region is CASSALRTGGPEAFF. Written as DNA, the CDR3 is TGTGCCAGCAGTGCCCTTAGGACAGGTGGCCCTGAAGCTTTCTTT.

This sequence joins TRBV27 and TRBJ1-2; the match to TRBD1 covers 9 bases. V was pared by 0 bases and J by 7 bases, with 12 bases of the junction left unmatched. Germline assignment: CDR1 MNHEY and CDR2 SMNVEV (reference sequence). The CDR3 extends over 17 amino acids. CDR3 sequence reads: CASSLSGQGPISSGYTF. Here the CDR3 DNA reads TGTGCCAGCAGTTTATCTGGACAGGGGCCGATATCAAGTGGCTACACCTTC.

V gene TRBV7-3 combines with J gene TRBJ2-1, with 9 bases that match TRBD2. Germline values: CDR1 SGHTA, CDR2 FQGTGA. V trimming: 2 bases; J trimming: 9 bases; junction bases outside the gene matches: 11. This CDR3 comprises 16 residues. The CDR3 region is CASSLGGLAGRGEQFF. The CDR3 DNA follows: TGTGCCAGCAGCTTAGGAGGTCTAGCGGGGCGGGGTGAGCAGTTCTTC.

In this sample, this clone turned up once. The chain employs TRBV14 and TRBJ1-6; D not certain. CDR3 length equals 16 residues. Germline V gives CDR1 SGHDN, CDR2 FVKESK. V lost 3 bases, J lost 0 bases, and 9 bases lay in between. The CDR3 loop is CASSHLVSSYNSPLHF. The CDR3 nucleotides read TGTGCCAGCAGCCACCTAGTTAGCTCCTATAATTCACCCCTCCACTTT.

The chain uses TRBV5-6 and TRBJ2-5; 10 positions agree with TRBD1. The junction had 4 bases not matched to a gene; V was cut back by 4 bases and J by 4 bases. CDR3 length equals 14 residues. Germline CDR1 reads SGHDT; CDR2 reads YYEEEE. This CDR3 reads CASSPTGGRETQYF. As DNA, the CDR3 is TGTGCCAGCAGCCCGACAGGGGGCCGAGAGACCCAGTACTTC. Full variable domain (missing parts from reference TRBV5-6 and TRBJ2-5): DAGVTQSPTHLIKTRGQQVTLRCSPKSGHDTVSWYQQALGQGPQFIFQYYEEEERQRGNFPDRFSGHQFPNYSSELNVNALLLGDSALYLCASSPTGGRETQYFGPGTRLLVL.

The chain joins TRBV3-1 (or the pseudogene TRBV3-2) to TRBJ1-1, with TRBD1 matching 9 bases. The germline CDR1 and CDR2 sequences are LGHDT and YNNKEL (reference sequence). This CDR3 is built from 15 residues. J lost 4 bases, V lost 5 bases, and 8 bases had no gene match. The CDR3 nucleotides are TGTGCCAGCAGCGCGGGGACAGGGCTGTCCACTGAAGCTTTCTTT. Translation gives CASSAGTGLSTEAFF.

This chain connects TRBV5-6 to TRBJ1-4; D not resolved. In germline, CDR1 is SGHDT, CDR2 YYEEEE. V lost 1 base, J lost 3 bases, and 4 bases lay in between. This CDR3 has 13 residues. CDR3 coding DNA: TGTGCCAGCAGCTTGTTCTCTAATGAAAAACTGTTTTTT. Translated: CASSLFSNEKLFF.

This chain uses TRBV11-2 with TRBJ1-2; D unresolved. Germline V gives CDR1 SGHAT, CDR2 FQNNGV. V shed 3 bases and J shed 8 bases, with 13 bases lying between them. This CDR3 comprises 13 residues. CDR3 residues: CASSLKEGRGYTF. The CDR3, as DNA: TGTGCCAGCAGCTTGAAAGAAGGGAGGGGCTACACCTTC.

The rearrangement uses TRBV30 and TRBJ1-2; D is possibly TRBD1 (5 bases). This CDR3 is built from 13 residues. Between the trimmed V and J ends, which lost 4 bases and 0 bases, there was a span of 9 bases. Germline CDR1 and CDR2: GTSNPN and SVGIG (reference sequence). CDR3 in DNA: TGTGCCTGGAACAGGTTAGCTAACTATGGCTACACCTTC. Translated, it gives CAWNRLANYGYTF.

The sample holds a few counts of this clone. The chain carries TRBV7-2 and TRBJ1-6; no definite D call. Per the germline V gene, CDR1 is SGHTA and CDR2 is FQGNSA. This CDR3 has 15 amino acids. V shed 2 bases and J shed 7 bases, with 12 bases lying between them. CDR3 region: CASSLILLGNSPLHF. In DNA, the CDR3 is TGTGCCAGCAGCTTAATTCTCCTGGGCAATTCACCCCTCCACTTT. Full variable domain (rest looked up from reference TRBV7-2 and TRBJ1-6): GAGVSQSPSNKVTEKGKDVELRCDPISGHTALYWYRQSLGQGLEFLIYFQGNSAPDKSGLPSDRFSAERTGGSVSTLTIQRTQQEDSAVYLCASSLILLGNSPLHFGNGTRLTVT.

This clone has more than one count but fewer than ten. Other DNA sequences in this specimen translate into the identical CDR3. The chain joins TRBV29-1 to TRBJ2-5; possibly TRBD1 for D (6 bases). Germline V gene lookup returns CDR1 SQVTM and CDR2 ANQGSEA. V was clipped by 6 bases and J by 1 base, with 12 bases between them. The CDR3 has 13 residues. For the CDR3, the DNA is TGCAGCGTGGCAGACAGGTTCCAAGAGACCCAGTACTTC. It yields the protein CSVADRFQETQYF. Full variable domain (outside the CDR3, taken from reference TRBV29-1 and TRBJ2-5): SAVISQKPSRDICQRGTSLTIQCQVDSQVTMMFWYRQQPGQSLTLIATANQGSEATYESGFVIDKFPISRPNLTFSTLTVSNMSPEDSSIYLCSVADRFQETQYFGPGTRLLVL.

The table lists this clone with a count of one. The chain employs TRBV7-9 and TRBJ1-5, with TRBD1 identical over 8 bases. V shed 3 bases and J 2 bases; nucleotides not matched to a gene: 9. The CDR3 has 17 amino acids. The germline gives CDR1 SEHNR, CDR2 FQNEAQ (reference sequence). The CDR3, as DNA: TGTGCCAGCAGCTTGGCAGACAGGGGAAAGGGCAATCAGCCCCAGCATTTT. Protein sequence: CASSLADRGKGNQPQHF.

The chain combines TRBV28 with TRBJ1-1; the match to TRBD1 covers 7 bases. V shed 5 bases and J 1 base; nucleotides not matched to a gene: 7. This CDR3 region has 15 residues. CDR1 is MDHEN, CDR2 SYDVKM, per germline. CDR3 in DNA: TGTGCCAGCAGTCCCCCAGGGGGTAGGAACACTGAAGCTTTCTTT. This sequence encodes CASSPPGGRNTEAFF.

The table lists this clone with a count of one. V gene TRBV27 combines with J gene TRBJ1-2; 8 nucleotides agree with TRBD1. The germline CDR1 and CDR2 sequences are MNHEY and SMNVEV (reference sequence). Trimming took 4 bases from V and 5 from J; bases not matched to a gene: 9. The CDR3 consists of 15 residues. The CDR3 DNA reads TGTGCCAGCAGTTCTCCGGGACAGGCCTTTTATGGCTACACCTTC. Translation: CASSSPGQAFYGYTF.

The chain is built from TRBV5-4 and TRBJ2-6, with D tentatively TRBD2 (6 bases). The CDR3 spans 16 residues. From germline, CDR1 is SGHNT and CDR2 YYREEE (reference sequence). The V and J ends lost 2 bases and 0 bases respectively, with 9 bases between them. The CDR3 is CASSFFGGSGANVLTF. The CDR3 DNA follows: TGTGCCAGCAGCTTTTTCGGGGGCTCTGGGGCCAACGTCCTGACTTTC. Full variable domain (remainder filled in from reference TRBV5-4 and TRBJ2-6): ETGVTQSPTHLIKTRGQQVTLRCSSQSGHNTVSWYQQALGQGPQFIFQYYREEENGRGNFPPRFSGLQFPNYSSELNVNALELDDSALYLCASSFFGGSGANVLTFGAGSRLTVL.

The rearrangement links TRBV5-6 to TRBJ2-3; a possible D gene is TRBD1 (5 bases). Germline-derived CDR1 and CDR2 are SGHDT and YYEEEE. V lost 4 bases, J lost 4 bases, and 16 bases lay in between. The CDR3 covers 15 residues. CDR3 nucleotide sequence: TGTGCCAGCAGCGCCCAGGGCGTCCGGGCAGATACGCAGTATTTT. Translation: CASSAQGVRADTQYF.

The gene calls are TRBV7-2 and TRBJ2-5, with D possibly being TRBD1 (6 bases). CDR3 size: 14 residues. The germline V and J ends were trimmed by 6 bases and 2 bases, with 13 bases remaining between them. The germline gives CDR1 SGHTA, CDR2 FQGNSA. CDR3 DNA: TGTGCCAGCAGTCGGACAGTTAGACAAGAGACCCAGTACTTC. It translates to CASSRTVRQETQYF.

The genes are TRBV30 and TRBJ2-3; 9 positions match TRBD1. The CDR3 sequence is 18 residues long. Germline trimming cut 4 bases from V and 0 bases from J; bases unmatched to any gene: 14. Germline CDR1 and CDR2: GTSNPN and SVGIG (reference sequence). CDR3 DNA sequence: TGTGCCTGGACCACGGACAGGGGTTTCGGTGCTAGCACAGATACGCAGTATTTT. It is translated as CAWTTDRGFGASTDTQYF.

The sample holds one count of this clone. The chain has TRBV5-1 and TRBJ2-7, with 9 bases matching TRBD1. This CDR3 is built from 17 residues. Germline assignment: CDR1 SGHRS and CDR2 YFSETQ. The ends lost 0 bases at V and 0 bases at J; junction bases unmatched: 7. The CDR3 DNA follows: TGCGCCAGCAGCTTGGCCGGGGACAGGGTAAGCTCCTACGAGCAGTACTTC. Encoded protein: CASSLAGDRVSSYEQYF. Full variable domain (rest looked up from reference TRBV5-1 and TRBJ2-7): KAGVTQTPRYLIKTRGQQVTLSCSPISGHRSVSWYQQTPGQGLQFLFEYFSETQRNKGNFPGRFSGRQFSNSRSEMNVSTLELGDSALYLCASSLAGDRVSSYEQYFGPGTRLTVT.

The chain recombines TRBV29-1 with TRBJ2-3, with 9 bases identical to TRBD1. CDR1 is SQVTM, CDR2 ANQGSEA, per germline. The CDR3 runs 17 residues. Trimming removed 5 bases from V and 0 bases from J; junction bases left unmatched: 12. CDR3 DNA: TGCAGCGTTCTAGGACAGGGGCTTACGTCAAGCACAGATACGCAGTATTTT. Translating gives CSVLGQGLTSSTDTQYF.

The genes are TRBV7-9 and TRBJ2-5, with 7 bases fitting TRBD2. From germline, CDR1 is SEHNR and CDR2 FQNEAQ (reference sequence). Trimming cost V 5 bases and J 1 base; bases outside gene matches: 7. This CDR3 region has 15 residues. The CDR3 protein is CASSLVTGGQETQYF. CDR3 nucleotides: TGTGCCAGCAGCCTAGTCACGGGGGGCCAAGAGACCCAGTACTTC. Based on the CDR3 plus reference TRBV7-9 and TRBJ2-5, the full variable domain is DTGVSQNPRHKITKRGQNVTFRCDPISEHNRLYWYRQTLGQGPEFLTYFQNEAQLEKSRLLSDRFSAERPKGSFSTLEIQRTEQGDSAMYLCASSLVTGGQETQYFGPGTRLLVL.

The chain uses TRBV5-1 and TRBJ2-2; 14 nucleotides line up with TRBD2. The ends lost 7 bases at V and 0 bases at J; junction bases unmatched: 2. The CDR3 loop spans 16 amino acids. Germline CDR1 SGHRS, CDR2 YFSETQ. CDR3 in DNA: TGCGCCAGCCGGACTAGCGGGGGGCCGAACACCGGGGAGCTGTTTTTT. It specifies CASRTSGGPNTGELFF.

The V call is TRBV24-1, the J call TRBJ1-5; D not resolved. The ends were cut back, 4 bases at V and 5 bases at J, with 8 bases in the middle. The CDR3 length is 13 residues. Germline values: CDR1 KGHDR, CDR2 SFDVKD. CDR3 protein: CATSDVGDQPQHF. As DNA, the CDR3 is TGTGCCACCAGTGACGTCGGGGATCAGCCCCAGCATTTT.

The V call is TRBV21-1, the J call TRBJ2-5; the D call of TRBD1 is as the table states it, not checked on the DNA. TRBV21-1 is deemed a pseudogene. The CDR3 covers 16 residues. CDR3 DNA sequence: TGTGCCAGCAGCAGTGGGACAGGGTTATTTCGAGAGACCCAGTACTTC. Translated: CASSSGTGLFRETQYF.

J is TRBJ1-1 and V is TRBV4-1, with unresolved D. The V and J ends lost 1 base and 0 bases respectively, with 9 bases between them. CDR3 length: 15 amino acids. Germline CDR1 reads MGHRA; CDR2 reads YSYEKL. CDR3 DNA sequence: TGCGCCAGCAGCCAAGGGCTGGCCCTGAACACTGAAGCTTTCTTT. Translated, it gives CASSQGLALNTEAFF.